Shown below are 14 T cell receptor beta chains from a single sample sequenced in a study of T-cell reconstitution after alpha-beta-depleted transplantation in children. Preparation of the TCRbeta library was carried out with unique molecular identifiers. TCRdb fed the PCR reads into MiXCR, producing one record per CDR3 protein. The sample holds about 250,000 distinct CDR3 sequences, roughly a quarter seen once. Specimen: PBMCs, mostly from graft donor cells, collected 360 days after TCRalphabeta/CD19-depleted stem cell transplant. All receptors derive from a female patient aged 2-10 years who had a stem cell transplant for congenital amegakaryocytic thrombocytopenia, so the T cells may come from the graft donor.

In its sample, this clonotype was seen a few times. This CDR3 is CSARETGADTQYF. Written as DNA, the CDR3 is TGCAGTGCTAGAGAGACAGGGGCAGATACGCAGTATTTT. The gene calls are TRBV20-1 and TRBJ2-3; 8 positions match TRBD1. This CDR3 region has 13 residues. V trimming: 0 bases; J trimming: 4 bases; junction bases outside the gene matches: 0. Germline V gives CDR1 DFQATT, CDR2 SNEGSKA (reference sequence).

The chain couples TRBV11-3 to TRBJ2-2; D might be TRBD1 or TRBD2, each matching 6 bases. The V end was cut by 3 bases, the J end by 0 bases, with 8 bases between. Looked up from germline, CDR1 is SGHNT and CDR2 is YENEEA. CDR3 length equals 15 residues. CDR3 loop: CASSLEGANTGELFF. The CDR3 nucleotides read TGTGCCAGCAGCTTGGAGGGGGCGAACACCGGGGAGCTGTTTTTT. Full variable domain (missing parts from reference TRBV11-3 and TRBJ2-2): EAGVVQSPRYKIIEKKQPVAFWCNPISGHNTLYWYLQNLGQGPELLIRYENEEAVDDSQLPKDRFSAERLKGVDSTLKIQPAELGDSAVYLCASSLEGANTGELFFGEGSRLTVL.

This clonotype has at least ten counts. The chain is built from TRBV20-1 and TRBJ2-2; D perhaps matches TRBD1 (7 bases). This CDR3 region has 19 residues. Germline V gives CDR1 DFQATT, CDR2 SNEGSKA (reference sequence). Trimming removed 0 bases from V and 5 bases from J, with 25 bases in between. The CDR3 here is CSARDRQGRSGAPTGELFF. In nucleotides, the CDR3 is TGCAGTGCTAGAGACCGACAGGGTCGGTCGGGAGCTCCAACCGGGGAGCTGTTTTTT.

The V and J genes are TRBV5-1 and TRBJ1-1; D unresolved. Trimming pared 1 base from V and 0 bases from J, leaving 7 bases between. The germline V gene has CDR1 SGHRS and CDR2 YFSETQ. The CDR3 covers 14 residues. This CDR3 is CASSLSRMNTEAFF. CDR3 nucleotides: TGCGCCAGCAGCTTGAGTCGGATGAACACTGAAGCTTTCTTT.

This chain connects TRBV18 to TRBJ2-1, with no clear D. Trimming cost V 4 bases and J 1 base, with 14 bases left between them. Germline CDR1 reads KGHSH; CDR2 reads LQKENI. The CDR3 totals 16 residues. CDR3 DNA sequence: TGTGCCAGCTCACAAGGCCCCAGTGTGTCCTACAATGAGCAGTTCTTC. Protein: CASSQGPSVSYNEQFF.

In its sample, this clonotype was seen many times. V and J are TRBV12-3 or TRBV12-4 and TRBJ1-2; no clear D. CDR3 length equals 12 residues. Trimming shortened V by 3 bases and J by 11 bases, and 13 bases separated the two germline ends. The CDR3 DNA follows: TGTGCCAGCAGTTTTGGTCCAGGAGAATACACCTTC. The encoded protein is CASSFGPGEYTF.

This chain uses TRBV20-1 with TRBJ2-1; 10 bases are a match to TRBD2. CDR3 size: 14 residues. Germline V lookup: CDR1 DFQATT, CDR2 SNEGSKA (reference sequence). After removal of 6 bases from V and 8 bases from J, the junction contained 10 bases not matched to a gene. The CDR3 DNA sequence: TGCAGTGCCAGAAAGCGGGAGGGCCACGATGAGCAGTTCTTC. Residues: CSARKREGHDEQFF.

This clonotype has just a few counts. This chain links TRBV4-2 with TRBJ2-7, with unresolved D. V shed 0 bases and J shed 6 bases, with 6 bases lying between them. Germline lookup yields CDR1 LGHNA and CDR2 YNFKEQ. There are 12 residues in the CDR3. The CDR3 region has the DNA TGTGCCAGCAGCCAAGACCCCCCCGAGCAGTACTTC. Its protein product is CASSQDPPEQYF.

Written as DNA, the CDR3 is TGCAGCGTTGAAGACCACCCTCGGGGGCGAAGGGTGGACACTGAAGCTTTCTTT. Translating it yields CSVEDHPRGRRVDTEAFF. This rearrangement joins TRBV29-1 to TRBJ1-1; weak D call: TRBD1 (6 bases). The CDR3 length is 18 residues. The germline V and J ends were trimmed by 0 bases and 3 bases, with 23 bases remaining between them. Germline CDR1 reads SQVTM; CDR2 reads ANQGSEA.

This clonotype showed up just a few times. The chain links TRBV6-2 or TRBV6-3 to TRBJ1-1; D remains unclear. Trimming stripped 10 bases from V and 0 bases from J, with 12 bases between. The V gene's germline CDR1 is MNHEY and CDR2 SVGEGT. The CDR3 loop spans 13 amino acids. The CDR3 sequence: CATKQHMNTEAFF. DNA of the CDR3: TGTGCCACAAAACAGCACATGAACACTGAAGCTTTCTTT.

The chain combines TRBV19 with TRBJ1-5, with D possibly being TRBD1 (6 bases). This CDR3 is 14 amino acids long. Germline V gene lookup returns CDR1 LNHDA and CDR2 SQIVND (reference sequence). Trimming removed 6 bases at V and 3 bases at J, with 12 bases between. CDR3 DNA: TGTGCCAGTAGCGATACAGGGAACAATCAGCCCCAGCATTTT. It translates to CASSDTGNNQPQHF.

The rearrangement links TRBV7-9 to TRBJ2-3; weak D call: TRBD1 (6 bases). The CDR3 sequence is 16 residues long. V was cut by 2 bases and J by 2 bases, with 14 bases left in between. Looked up from germline, CDR1 is SEHNR and CDR2 is FQNEAQ (reference sequence). As DNA, the CDR3 is TGTGCCAGCAGCTTATTCAAGACAGGAGTCACAGATACGCAGTATTTT. Protein: CASSLFKTGVTDTQYF.

This clonotype was seen a few times. The V call is TRBV9, the J call TRBJ2-7; 9 nucleotides line up with TRBD2. The germline CDR1 and CDR2 sequences are SGDLS and YYNGEE. The ends lost 4 bases at V and 5 bases at J; junction bases unmatched: 7. The CDR3 has 14 residues. The CDR3 DNA follows: TGTGCCAGCAGCCCACCGGGACTAGCAAACGAGCAGTACTTC. Translating gives CASSPPGLANEQYF.

The V and J genes are TRBV7-6 and TRBJ2-7; 11 positions agree with TRBD2. The CDR3 length is 16 residues. The germline V gene has CDR1 SGHVS and CDR2 FNYEAQ. The V segment lost 5 bases and the J segment 0 bases; nucleotides outside the gene matches: 6. In DNA form, the CDR3 reads TGTGCCAGCAGCCCCAGACTAGCGGGGCGCTCCTACGAGCAGTACTTC. It yields the protein CASSPRLAGRSYEQYF.